Each of the 18 T cell receptor beta chains below was sequenced from the same sample in a study of cytomegalovirus exposure and HLA in healthy donors. With 60 Vbeta and 13 Jbeta primers, the PCR was carried out. Assay used: immunoSEQ multiplex PCR; TCRdb lists only in-frame clones, some missing. The profile covers approximately 85,000 clones, with over 70% appearing a single time and approximately 23% taken by the ten largest. The sequenced sample was PBMCs. These receptors came from a woman in her 50s in good health and CMV-seropositive.

The rearrangement uses TRBV19 and TRBJ2-2; 7 nucleotides match TRBD1. The CDR3 consists of 12 residues. V dropped 8 bases and J dropped 6; count of bases not matched to a gene: 3. Germline CDR1 and CDR2: LNHDA and SQIVND (reference sequence). CDR3 in amino acids: CASYRGPGELFF. In DNA, the CDR3 is TGTGCCAGTTACAGGGGTCCCGGGGAGCTGTTTTTT. The whole variable domain, remainder taken from reference TRBV19 and TRBJ2-2, is DGGITQSPKYLFRKEGQNVTLSCEQNLNHDAMYWYRQDPGQGLRLIYYSQIVNDFQKGDIAEGYSVSREKKESFPLTVTSAQKNPTAFYLCASYRGPGELFFGEGSRLTVL.

The chain uses TRBV7-9 and TRBJ1-3; 7 bases are shared with TRBD1. J was trimmed by 2 bases and V by 7 bases; bases with no gene match: 5. The CDR3 contains 14 residues. CDR1 is SEHNR, CDR2 FQNEAQ, per germline (reference sequence). The CDR3 spells CASTFDRAGNTIYF. The CDR3 DNA reads as TGTGCCAGCACTTTCGACAGGGCTGGAAACACCATATATTTT. Supplemented by reference TRBV7-9 and TRBJ1-3, the full variable domain reads DTGVSQNPRHKITKRGQNVTFRCDPISEHNRLYWYRQTLGQGPEFLTYFQNEAQLEKSRLLSDRFSAERPKGSFSTLEIQRTEQGDSAMYLCASTFDRAGNTIYFGEGSWLTVV.

This clone has a single count. The chain uses TRBV30 and TRBJ2-7; D perhaps matches TRBD1 (6 bases). Germline lookup yields CDR1 GTSNPN and CDR2 SVGIG (reference sequence). Trimming shortened V by 7 bases and J by 4 bases, and 14 bases separated the two germline ends. CDR3 size: 12 residues. The CDR3 is CAFSGQGYEQYF. The CDR3 nucleotides are TGTGCCTTTTCGGGACAAGGTTACGAGCAGTACTTC.

The chain recombines TRBV5-1 with TRBJ2-7; tentatively, D is TRBD1 (6 bases). The CDR3 extends over 14 amino acids. Germline CDR1 and CDR2: SGHRS and YFSETQ. V shed 0 bases and J shed 2 bases, with 9 bases lying between them. CDR3 coding DNA: TGCGCCAGCAGCTTGGATGGACAGACCTACGAGCAGTACTTC. Protein sequence: CASSLDGQTYEQYF.

This clone turned up a few times. This chain links TRBV5-8 with TRBJ2-1; tentatively, D is TRBD2 (6 bases). The V end was cut by 0 bases, the J end by 4 bases, with 17 bases between. The V gene's germline CDR1 is SGHTS and CDR2 YDEGEE. This CDR3 spans 17 amino acids. The CDR3 DNA reads TGTGCCAGCAGCTTGGCCGCTAGCGACAGCCCTTACAATGAGCAGTTCTTC. This gives the protein CASSLAASDSPYNEQFF.

This chain joins TRBV5-1 and TRBJ2-5; D remains unclear. The J call may be incorrect, as the DNA end agrees better with TRBJ2-7. This CDR3 comprises 11 residues. CDR1 and CDR2 from the germline V gene are SGHRS and YFSETQ. The CDR3 nucleotides are TGCGCCAGCAGCTTGGAGTACGAGCAGTACTTC. Protein sequence: CASSLEYEQYF.

Many counts were recorded for this clone. The DNA for the CDR3 is TGTGCCAGCAACCGGGACAGGGGGCGATACGAGCAGTACGTC. Protein: CASNRDRGRYEQYV. The chain is built from TRBV6-1 and TRBJ2-7, with 12 positions matching TRBD1. The CDR3 contains 14 residues. Trimming removed 7 bases from V and 4 bases from J; junction bases left unmatched: 5. Germline lookup yields CDR1 MNHNS and CDR2 SASEGT.

This chain links TRBV5-6 with TRBJ2-3; D possibly corresponds to TRBD2 (5 bases). CDR3 size: 16 residues. V was shortened by 3 bases and J by 2 bases, with 16 bases between the two germline ends. The V gene's germline CDR1 is SGHDT and CDR2 YYEEEE. CDR3 region: CASSWGSSPNTDTQYF. Written as DNA, the CDR3 is TGTGCCAGCAGCTGGGGATCTAGCCCAAACACAGATACGCAGTATTTT.

V and J are TRBV2 and TRBJ1-1; D ambiguous. V was shortened by 5 bases and J by 1 base, with 11 bases between the two germline ends. Germline V gene sequence: CDR1 SNHLY, CDR2 FYNNEI. The CDR3 totals 14 residues. CDR3: CASSYDRENTEAFF. CDR3 DNA sequence: TGTGCCAGCAGTTATGATAGAGAGAACACTGAAGCTTTCTTT.

The chain employs TRBV7-8 and TRBJ1-2; no clear D gene. This CDR3 spans 13 amino acids. The ends were cut back, 0 bases at V and 4 bases at J, with 6 bases in the middle. Germline lookup yields CDR1 SGHVS and CDR2 FQNEAQ. CDR3 DNA: TGTGCCAGCAGCTTAGCGCTAATCTATGGCTACACCTTC. It is translated as CASSLALIYGYTF.

The V call is TRBV6-5, the J call TRBJ1-2, with 8 positions matching TRBD1. Germline assignment: CDR1 MNHEY and CDR2 SVGAGI. The CDR3 has 14 residues. The junction had 8 bases not matched to a gene; V was cut back by 7 bases and J by 4 bases. CDR3 bases: TGTGCCAGCACCCGGACAGGGATTAGCTATGGCTACACCTTC. This codes for CASTRTGISYGYTF.

The V and J genes are TRBV6-6 and TRBJ2-5, with 10 nucleotides matching TRBD2. With 1 base clipped from V and 3 bases from J, the junction kept 5 bases outside the gene matches. In germline, CDR1 is MNHNY, CDR2 SVGAGI (reference sequence). The CDR3 has 16 amino acids. The CDR3 region has the DNA TGTGCCAGCAGTTACTTTCGAACTAGCGGGAAAGAGACCCAGTACTTC. Translated: CASSYFRTSGKETQYF.

The chain links TRBV4-1 to TRBJ2-7; no firm D call. V was clipped by 0 bases and J by 3 bases, with 6 bases between them. Looked up from germline, CDR1 is MGHRA and CDR2 is YSYEKL. CDR3 length equals 13 residues. In nucleotides, the CDR3 is TGCGCCAGCAGCCAAGATTGGGGCTACGAGCAGTACGTC. Translated, it gives CASSQDWGYEQYV.

The rearrangement links TRBV5-6 to TRBJ1-1, with 7 bases matching TRBD1. This CDR3 region has 15 residues. The J segment lost 1 base and the V segment lost 0 bases, leaving 3 bases of the junction unmatched. The germline gives CDR1 SGHDT, CDR2 YYEEEE. Written as DNA, the CDR3 is TGTGCCAGCAGCTTGGGACAGGGCCGGAACACTGAAGCTTTCTTT. It translates to CASSLGQGRNTEAFF.

This sequence joins TRBV2 and TRBJ1-2, with no clear D. The CDR3 covers 12 residues. CDR1 SNHLY and CDR2 FYNNEI come from the germline V gene. V dropped 4 bases and J dropped 8 bases, with 11 bases sitting between them. CDR3 nucleotide sequence: TGTGCCAGCAGTGTGGAGGTGCTGGGCTACACCTTC. Its protein is CASSVEVLGYTF.

The gene calls are TRBV6-1 and TRBJ2-1, with 9 bases identical to TRBD2. The CDR3 consists of 15 residues. Germline CDR1 reads MNHNS; CDR2 reads SASEGT. Germline trimming cut 8 bases from V and 9 bases from J; bases unmatched to any gene: 14. The CDR3 DNA follows: TGTGCCAGCCCTCGACTAGCGGTCTCGGACAGTGAGCAGTTCTTC. This sequence encodes CASPRLAVSDSEQFF.

The chain links TRBV7-9 to TRBJ2-5; TRBD2 aligns across 7 bases. The CDR3 extends over 19 amino acids. Germline trimming cut 2 bases from V and 3 bases from J; bases unmatched to any gene: 18. Germline CDR1 and CDR2: SEHNR and FQNEAQ (reference sequence). This CDR3 is CASSLRGTLSRGFEETQYF. The CDR3 DNA follows: TGTGCCAGCAGCTTACGCGGGACCCTATCGCGGGGGTTTGAAGAGACCCAGTACTTC.

J is TRBJ2-3 and V is TRBV2; no firm D call. CDR1 SNHLY and CDR2 FYNNEI come from the germline V gene. This CDR3 has 15 amino acids. V was trimmed by 4 bases and J by 0 bases, leaving 11 bases between them. The CDR3 DNA reads as TGTGCCAGCAGTGTAAATAGACTTAGCACAGATACGCAGTATTTT. Amino acids: CASSVNRLSTDTQYF.